The clone carrying this T cell receptor (beta chain) was seen only once. Antigen specificity is unknown. TCR beta VDJ and CDR3 profiling used genomic DNA as template. TCRdb redid the calling of the reads with MiXCR, one entry per CDR3 protein. Of 150,000 to 200,000 distinct CDR3 sequences listed, less than 60% were seen once; the top ten hold about 1.8%. Patients picked for sequencing had shown CD8+CD57+ cell expansion detected by flow cytometry. The patients, all of them, had severe acquired aplastic anemia. These data come from a study of CD8+CD57+ T cells in acquired aplastic anemia. Study in general: Roughly 3 ug was the average amount of DNA from sorted CD4+ and CD8+ cells.

The length of the CDR3 is 15 residues. The ends were cut back, 4 bases at V and 1 base at J, with 11 bases in the middle. The germline V gene encodes CDR1 LGHNA and CDR2 YNFKEQ. Study-wide findings and caveats: Significance was not reached for CD8+ Simpson's diversity between patients and controls. Approximately 29 was the count of CD8+ CDR3 sequences that patients shared with controls.

The sequencing sample was made of sorted CD4+, CD8+, or CD8+CD57+ T cells (not recorded which) from PBMCs. The V and J genes are TRBV4-2 and TRBJ2-1; weak D call: TRBD2 (6 bases). The source of this sequence is a human donor with aplastic anemia. This chain's CDR3 is CASSRAGRSYNEQFF. As DNA, the CDR3 is TGTGCCAGCAGCCGGGCGGGACGGTCCTACAATGAGCAGTTCTTC.